Below are 17 T cell receptor beta chains sequenced from a single sample in a study of cytomegalovirus exposure and HLA in healthy donors. Vbeta (60) and Jbeta (13) primers were used in the PCR. Repertoires were generated with immunoSEQ multiplex PCR, while TCRdb's copy carries only in-frame clones and drops some. The data contain some 150,000 clones, 80% of them singletons. Sequencing was carried out using PBMCs. Receptor source: a man aged 18 to 30 in good health and CMV-seropositive.

The chain links TRBV4-1 to TRBJ2-5, with a possible D match to TRBD1 (6 bases). The last part of the DNA fits TRBJ2-7 better; the J call may be wrong. The CDR3 sequence is 15 residues long. Looked up from germline, CDR1 is MGHRA and CDR2 is YSYEKL. The CDR3 spells CASSQDFGGIDEQYF. In DNA form, the CDR3 reads TGCGCCAGCAGCCAAGATTTTGGGGGCATCGACGAGCAGTACTTC.

The chain links TRBV19 to TRBJ1-2; D not resolved. The CDR3 is 13 amino acids. Germline loops: CDR1 LNHDA, CDR2 SQIVND (reference sequence). Trimming pared 5 bases from V and 4 bases from J, leaving 11 bases between. CDR3 bases: TGTGCCAGTAGTGTCCCTCGAGGCTATGGCTACACCTTC. It yields the protein CASSVPRGYGYTF.

The V call is TRBV6-1, the J call TRBJ2-1, with 7 bases fitting TRBD2. This CDR3 spans 15 amino acids. From germline, CDR1 is MNHNS and CDR2 SASEGT. V shed 8 bases and J 6 bases; nucleotides not matched to a gene: 13. In nucleotides, the CDR3 is TGTGCCAGCGCCAAAGAGCGGGATTTAATCAATGAGCAGTTCTTC. Its protein product is CASAKERDLINEQFF.

The V gene is TRBV5-4, the J gene TRBJ2-2; 10 nucleotides line up with TRBD2. Trimming took 6 bases from V and 5 from J; bases not matched to a gene: 10. The CDR3 contains 16 residues. The germline V gene encodes CDR1 SGHNT and CDR2 YYREEE (reference sequence). CDR3: CASTLDLAGETGELFF. CDR3 in DNA: TGTGCCAGCACTCTGGATCTAGCGGGAGAGACCGGGGAGCTGTTTTTT.

The chain links TRBV19 to TRBJ2-7, with 7 nucleotides matching TRBD2. The germline gives CDR1 LNHDA, CDR2 SQIVND (reference sequence). This CDR3 has 15 residues. J was trimmed by 6 bases and V by 6 bases; bases with no gene match: 14. CDR3 in DNA: TGTGCCAGTAGGCCTGGGCGGGAGAGGTTTTCCGAGCAGTACTTC. Protein: CASRPGRERFSEQYF.

The CDR3 DNA is TGTGCCAGCAGCAAATTGGGGACTAGCGGTGTCAAAAACAGTCAGTACTTC. The encoded protein is CASSKLGTSGVKNSQYF. J is TRBJ2-4 and V is TRBV21-1; the listed D gene, TRBD2, was not tested against the DNA. TRBV21-1 is designated a pseudogene. The CDR3 length is 17 residues.

This clone was seen a handful of times. The chain has TRBV7-6 and TRBJ2-7; weak D call: TRBD2 (7 bases). Germline assignment: CDR1 SGHVS and CDR2 FNYEAQ. V was pared by 5 bases and J by 4 bases, with 15 bases between. The CDR3 contains 14 residues. The CDR3 sequence: CASSQTGRVYEQYF. The CDR3 DNA reads as TGTGCCAGCAGCCAAACAGGGAGGGTATACGAGCAGTACTTC.

This chain joins TRBV2 and TRBJ2-7, with no clear D. The CDR3 consists of 14 residues. V was shortened by 2 bases and J by 0 bases, with 8 bases between the two germline ends. CDR1 is SNHLY and CDR2 is FYNNEI in the germline V gene. The CDR3 DNA is TGTGCCAGCAGTGAACCTCGCAGCTCCTACGAGCAGTACTTC. It translates to CASSEPRSSYEQYF.

V is TRBV27 and J is TRBJ1-2; D call uncertain. Between the trimmed V and J ends, which lost 6 bases and 9 bases, there was a span of 17 bases. Per the germline V gene, CDR1 is MNHEY and CDR2 is SMNVEV (reference sequence). This CDR3 contains 13 residues. CDR3 residues: CASRPSPGRRYTF. CDR3 nucleotide sequence: TGTGCCAGCAGGCCCAGTCCGGGTAGACGCTACACCTTC.

This chain uses TRBV7-9 with TRBJ1-1, with D perhaps matching TRBD1 (6 bases). Trimming left V 5 bases short and J 4 bases short, with 17 bases between. The germline V gene encodes CDR1 SEHNR and CDR2 FQNEAQ (reference sequence). This CDR3 region has 15 residues. The CDR3 DNA is TGTGCCAGCAGCCCAGACCCAGGGGAAGGCACTGAAGCTTTCTTT. It encodes CASSPDPGEGTEAFF.

This clone was counted a single time. J is TRBJ1-1 and V is TRBV11-1; 8 nucleotides align to TRBD1. Germline V gene lookup returns CDR1 SGHAT and CDR2 FQDESV (reference sequence). V trimming: 5 bases; J trimming: 1 base; junction bases outside the gene matches: 6. This CDR3 is 15 amino acids long. CDR3 nucleotide sequence: TGTGCCAGCAGCCAGGGACAGGCGTCGAACACTGAAGCTTTCTTT. This gives the protein CASSQGQASNTEAFF.

This rearrangement joins TRBV7-8 to TRBJ1-3, with 8 positions matching TRBD1. V lost 5 bases and J lost 3; bases outside the gene matches: 6. The germline CDR1 and CDR2 sequences are SGHVS and FQNEAQ. The CDR3 runs 15 residues. DNA of the CDR3: TGTGCCAGCAGCCTCCCGACAGGGGTTGGAAACACCATATATTTT. Its translation is CASSLPTGVGNTIYF. Full variable domain (rest looked up from reference TRBV7-8 and TRBJ1-3): GAGVSQSPRYKVAKRGQDVALRCDPISGHVSLFWYQQALGQGPEFLTYFQNEAQLDKSGLPSDRFFAERPEGSVSTLKIQRTQQEDSAVYLCASSLPTGVGNTIYFGEGSWLTVV.

This CDR3 reads CASSYRQGEGYTF. CDR3 sequence (DNA): TGTGCCAGCAGTTATAGACAGGGTGAGGGCTACACCTTC. This chain connects TRBV6-6 to TRBJ1-2; the match to TRBD1 covers 7 bases. Germline lookup yields CDR1 MNHNY and CDR2 SVGAGI (reference sequence). The trim removed 3 bases at V and 8 bases at J, leaving 6 bases unmatched. The CDR3 totals 13 residues.

As DNA, the CDR3 is TGTGCCAGCAGCCCGATAGGGGGACTAGCGGGAGAAACCGGGGAGCTGTTTTTT. Amino acid sequence: CASSPIGGLAGETGELFF. The V call is TRBV11-3, the J call TRBJ2-2; 14 nucleotides align to TRBD2. V gave up 5 bases and J gave up 5 bases; unmatched junction bases: 10. Per the germline V gene, CDR1 is SGHNT and CDR2 is YENEEA. The CDR3 sequence is 18 residues long.

The V gene is TRBV5-4, the J gene TRBJ1-2, with 12 bases aligning to TRBD1. V was pared by 4 bases and J by 3 bases, with 10 bases of the junction left unmatched. The CDR3 contains 17 residues. Per the germline V gene, CDR1 is SGHNT and CDR2 is YYREEE (reference sequence). Here the CDR3 DNA reads TGTGCCAGCAGCCCCGGGACAGGGGGCGGAAGCCACTATGGCTACACCTTC. Protein product: CASSPGTGGGSHYGYTF.

The chain carries TRBV14 and TRBJ2-7; 7 bases match TRBD2. The CDR3 runs 18 residues. CDR1 and CDR2 from the germline V gene are SGHDN and FVKESK. The trim removed 0 bases at V and 5 bases at J, leaving 16 bases unmatched. CDR3 sequence: CASSQETASRGSRHEQYF. CDR3 in DNA: TGTGCCAGCAGCCAAGAGACGGCTTCCCGCGGGAGTCGCCACGAGCAGTACTTC. The whole variable domain, filled in from reference TRBV14 and TRBJ2-7, reads EAGVTQFPSHSVIEKGQTVTLRCDPISGHDNLYWYRRVMGKEIKFLLHFVKESKQDESGMPNNRFLAERTGGTYSTLKVQPAELEDSGVYFCASSQETASRGSRHEQYFGPGTRLTVT.

This chain joins TRBV4-1 and TRBJ1-5; 8 nucleotides line up with TRBD1. Germline lookup yields CDR1 MGHRA and CDR2 YSYEKL. J gave up 6 bases and V 5 bases, and 6 bases lay outside the gene matches. The CDR3 totals 14 residues. DNA for the CDR3: TGCGCCAGCAGCTTCCAGACAGGGGCTCAGCCCCAGCATTTT. This encodes CASSFQTGAQPQHF.